The 7 T cell receptor beta chains presented below share a single source sample, sequenced in a study of blood T cell repertoires in COVID-19. Assay used: immunoSEQ multiplex PCR; TCRdb lists only in-frame clones, some missing. The sample lists approximately 110,000 clones, more than 70% seen once, with approximately 5% in the top ten. The sequenced sample consisted of peripheral blood. The receptors were gathered from a human donor in a cohort sampled during active COVID-19.

The V call is TRBV7-8, the J call TRBJ2-5; D perhaps matches TRBD1 (5 bases). This CDR3 is 16 amino acids long. CDR1 and CDR2 (germline): SGHVS, FQNEAQ. V lost 3 bases and J 1 base, leaving 15 bases between the germline ends. CDR3 region: CASSLAVSGLQETQYF. The CDR3 DNA reads as TGTGCCAGCAGCTTGGCCGTTTCAGGGCTCCAAGAGACCCAGTACTTC.

This clone occurred once. The chain has TRBV4-2 and TRBJ2-3; 10 positions agree with TRBD2. Germline values: CDR1 LGHNA, CDR2 YNFKEQ. This CDR3 is built from 17 residues. The ends lost 2 bases at V and 1 base at J; junction bases unmatched: 6. CDR3 sequence reads: CASSQSLAGAGTDTQYF. The CDR3 nucleotides read TGTGCCAGCAGCCAAAGCCTAGCGGGAGCTGGCACAGATACGCAGTATTTT.

This sequence joins TRBV2 and TRBJ1-5; a possible D gene is TRBD1 (5 bases). The ends were cut back, 7 bases at V and 2 bases at J, with 18 bases in the middle. This CDR3 contains 16 residues. CDR1 and CDR2 (germline): SNHLY, FYNNEI. The CDR3 region has the DNA TGTGCCAGCAAGCCGGGACGCCGGGGGGGCAATCAGCCCCAGCATTTT. This codes for CASKPGRRGGNQPQHF. The full variable domain, rest sourced from reference TRBV2 and TRBJ1-5, is EPEVTQTPSHQVTQMGQEVILRCVPISNHLYFYWYRQILGQKVEFLVSFYNNEISEKSEIFDDQFSVERPDGSNFTLKIRSTKLEDSAMYFCASKPGRRGGNQPQHFGDGTRLSIL.

This chain links TRBV7-9 with TRBJ2-7; D perhaps matches TRBD2 (6 bases). The CDR3 has 15 amino acids. Trimming took off 3 bases at V and 0 bases at J, with 12 bases between the two ends. Germline assignment: CDR1 SEHNR and CDR2 FQNEAQ (reference sequence). The DNA for the CDR3 is TGTGCCAGCAGCTTCGGCGGGGACCTCTCCTACGAGCAGTACTTC. It is translated as CASSFGGDLSYEQYF.

The chain is built from TRBV9 and TRBJ2-1; 9 bases are shared with TRBD2. V gave up 6 bases and J gave up 4 bases; unmatched junction bases: 8. This CDR3 is 15 amino acids long. The germline gives CDR1 SGDLS, CDR2 YYNGEE. This CDR3 reads CASTRSGSDYNEQFF. The DNA of the CDR3 is TGTGCCAGCACCCGTAGCGGGAGCGATTACAATGAGCAGTTCTTC.

This clone was observed a few times. The identical CDR3 is also encoded by other nucleotide sequences in the sample. The rearrangement uses TRBV5-1 and TRBJ2-1; D unclear. The CDR3 totals 14 residues. The germline CDR1 and CDR2 sequences are SGHRS and YFSETQ. The V end lost 0 bases, the J end lost 0 bases, and 4 bases lay between the germline ends. For the CDR3, the DNA is TGCGCCAGCAGCTTGGGGAGCTCCTACAATGAGCAGTTCTTC. This codes for CASSLGSSYNEQFF.

This clone occurred once. CDR3 region: CSSFDGLTGARETQYF. DNA of the CDR3: TGCAGCTCATTTGACGGGTTGACAGGGGCAAGGGAGACCCAGTACTTC. This chain joins TRBV29-1 and TRBJ2-5; 8 bases map to TRBD1. Trimming took 8 bases from V and 5 from J; bases not matched to a gene: 19. The CDR3 runs 16 residues. Germline-derived CDR1 and CDR2 are SQVTM and ANQGSEA.